The sequence of this T cell receptor (beta chain) was determined in a study of cytomegalovirus exposure and HLA in healthy donors (dated by TCRdb to 2015 to 2018). Regarding the research as a whole: In an earlier analysis of 550 to 750 of the donors, 276 Gb of sequence data and 117 million unique TCR beta sequences from about 179 million T cells were reported. About 300 gigabases of sequencing data and approximately 92 million unique TCR sequences made up an early release that covered 640 HLA-typed donors. Of the 350 to 450 genotyped donors, less than 85% were placed in the genetic ancestry cluster associated with self-reported Caucasian donors. The study aimed to test whether signatures of past pathogen exposure could be identified by cataloging public T cell receptors. The T cell repertoires of 666 subjects were profiled by immunosequencing and related to cytomegalovirus serostatus. Along with the approximately 650-subject first cohort, a separate validation cohort of approximately 110 different subjects was used. To predict cytomegalovirus infection status, the study brought together high-throughput TCR immunosequencing, statistical association of individual TCRs with disease status, and machine learning. A later analysis re-examined previously published TCR beta repertoires from hundreds of donors and added high-resolution HLA genotyping to investigate patterns of TCR occurrence. Rather than using new phenotypic data, the later analysis identified candidate immune exposures from TCR beta sequences and from how often those sequences occurred across donors. An earlier analysis of 450 to 750 of the donors used high-throughput TCR beta sequencing to judge whether each TCR beta V gene segment behaved as functional or pseudogenic. Alongside the repertoire data, information on donor age, sex, ethnicity and CMV serostatus was compiled. A later genetic analysis took genome-wide SNP genotypes for about 55% of the roughly 700 donors and used that subset as a discovery cohort. Every discovery cohort repertoire had been produced on one sequencing platform. Class I and class II HLA loci were covered by the typing at four-digit resolution. The number of typed donors differed by locus: about 629-630 for A, B, C, DRB1 and DQB1; roughly 510 for DQA1; approximately 610 for DPA1; and roughly 470 for DPB1. Several DR-DQ haplotypes were treated as single units for association and clustering because of strong linkage in the cohort. Among around 400 genotyped donors of the cohort, an average of about 240,000 unique TCR beta nucleotide sequences were sequenced per donor, roughly 18% of them non-productive. Overall study results and their limits: The classifier was reported to diagnose cytomegalovirus status with high specificity and sensitivity in both the original and validation cohorts. In a later analysis, the rate of TCR association differed among HLA loci, with DRB1 alleles having the most associated TCRs and HLA-C alleles having the fewest. It was suggested by the authors that the approach could potentially be generalized to other disease states and immunological phenotypes. Roughly uniform sequencing depth across donors was assumed in presence/absence analyses, although this assumption may not hold. An association between a missense DCLRE1C variant and V-gene and J-gene trimming of TCR beta chains was found in a later genetic analysis and replicated in an independent cohort. Only TCR beta chains were sequenced in this cohort, and the absence of alpha or paired-chain data limited detectable features. Specific HLA alleles were associated with more than 15,000 TCR beta sequences at a false discovery rate of 0.05 in a later analysis. In an earlier analysis of 587 of the donors, most TCR beta V segments were observed in productive rearrangements about 87% or about 30% of the time, broadly matching IMGT annotations. In a later analysis, most CMV-associated TCR beta chains were found to appear HLA-restricted, with HLA associations seemingly driven largely by CMV exposure. A group of highly shared sequence variants was considered likely to be a technical artifact of the sequencing pipeline. A further reported finding was that TCR beta sequences accurately predicted the HLA-A and HLA-B alleles for most subjects in the first cohort. Because some donors lacked HLA typing at each locus, the association tests relied only on the typed subset. Most TCR sequences were observed very rarely across donors, whereas some public TCRs were present in many individuals. Compared with equally common non-associated chains, HLA-associated TCR beta chains in a later analysis were more clonally expanded and had lower generation probabilities. Immune exposure information for the cohort was limited to CMV serostatus. The 87-base-pair reads could not distinguish some IMGT-functional V segments, including TRBV6-2 and TRBV6-3, so those segments were excluded. Correlated functional status among segregating V segments might reflect linkage disequilibrium, but an unknown experimental factor could not be ruled out. The study listed 150 to 200 TCR beta chains as associated with cytomegalovirus. In vitro tests confirmed that a few of the cytomegalovirus-associated TCR beta chains recognize cytomegalovirus antigens. Because counts were too low, seventeen rarely observed V segments, including chromosome 9 orphons, were excluded from the earlier analysis of several hundred of the donors. Compared with the 666-donor mean, donors in an Asian-associated ancestry cluster had fewer N-insertions in productive TCRs, according to a later genetic analysis. Strong co-occurrence of HLA alleles, especially DR and DQ, made assigning TCR associations to individual alleles difficult. According to a later analysis, parvovirus B19, influenza, CMV and Epstein-Barr virus appeared linked to several top co-occurrence clusters.

The library was generated by the immunoSEQ multiplex PCR assay. For the multiplex PCR, a mixture combining 60 forward primers for TCR Vbeta segments and 13 reverse primers for TCR Jbeta segments was used. Amplification of the CDR3 region of rearranged TCR beta genes was performed with a multiplex PCR assay on genomic DNA. On the Illumina HiSeq System, the amplified TCR beta libraries were sequenced as 87-base-pair reads. Per the original workflow: A later analysis tallied around 87 million unique TCR beta chains across the 666 repertoires, and approximately 12 million of those chains were shared by two or more donors. Raw reads were error-corrected and collapsed into unique sequences by a nearest-neighbor algorithm in which closely related sequences were merged to remove PCR and sequencing errors. CDR3 sequences were aligned to IMGT reference sequences to assign V, D and J gene segments. Each retained sequence needed at least a six-nucleotide match to both a V gene segment and a J gene segment. Rearrangements were called productive when the CDR3 lacked stop codons and stayed in frame with V and J; all others were non-productive. CDR3 was defined according to IMGT convention as the region running from the second conserved V-encoded cysteine to the conserved J-encoded phenylalanine. The earlier analysis of a few hundred of the donors excluded sequences that lacked an unambiguous match to a single V gene segment. In an earlier analysis of approximately 550 of the donors, V segments were called functional above 56.7% productive rearrangements and were called segregating when the between-donor standard deviation exceeded 5%. To diagnose cytomegalovirus status from the catalog of TCR beta chain sequences, a statistical classification framework was built. In a later analysis, V and J genes were assigned by comparing TCR nucleotide sequences against IMGT/GENE-DB human TR gene sequences. The TCRdist pipeline was used in a later analysis to assign CDR3 sequences and most-parsimonious VDJ recombination scenarios. In a later analysis, every TCR beta chain was defined by the combination of its CDR3 amino acid sequence and its V-gene family, and reads without a unique V-gene family were dropped. In a later analysis, around 650 highly shared, low-generation-probability nucleotide sequences were removed to address suspected cross-contamination and a sequencing artifact. In a later analysis, a clonal expansion index for each public chain was calculated from normalized within-repertoire ranks of inferred template counts. In a later analysis, generation probabilities were computed using a VDJ recombination model fitted to out-of-frame rearrangements, and the results were checked against IGoR. Hypergeometric tests were used in a later analysis to score TCR-TCR, TCR-HLA and TCR-CMV co-occurrence, with a repertoire-size bias correction applied to the TCR pairs. A later analysis estimated false discovery rates by permuting HLA or CMV assignments 20 times. A later analysis grouped co-occurring TCRs with DBSCAN, adding TCRdist sequence similarity when clustering within HLA-allele-positive subsets. Co-occurrence clustering excluded repertoires with fewer than 30,000 or more than 120,000 public chains, plus five with anomalous nucleotide sharing. TCRdb took this table from immuneACCESS and kept in-frame rearrangements with V and J called. Such tables lack part of the clones; where checked against another copy, unresolved V genes explain under half of the gap, and the rest is unexplained. V, J and clone size are those of that table, while D and trimming were read from the DNA. The table for this sample lists some 130,000 clones; 82% of them were counted only once. Roughly 7.8% of the sample is held by the ten biggest clonotypes.

From a lookup of the germline V gene (reference sequence), CDR1 and CDR2 are SEHNR and FQNEAQ. From cysteine to phenylalanine, the CDR3 is 16 amino acids long. Only the CDR3 region is kept as DNA, spanning 48 bases read in frame from base 1. The junction shows trimming of 5 bases on V and 0 bases on J, plus 16 bases between the germline ends. The cohort was made up of under 800 healthy bone marrow donors. At the time of sampling, every cohort member was nominally healthy, though immune exposures that went unrecorded were likely present. The donor was CMV seropositive and was included in the group of approximately 310 seropositive cohort members. Every donor gave a peripheral blood sample, and the peripheral blood mononuclear cells from that sample were used for TCR beta sequencing. Genomic DNA extraction from the blood cell samples was performed with the Qiagen DNeasy Blood Extraction Kit. This clone was detected only a few times. Its antigen is still unknown. The record has no base qualities; no much larger clone is one base away.

The sample taken for sequencing was PBMCs. The clonotype was recovered from a woman in her forties or fifties in good health and CMV-seropositive. Rearrangement joined TRBV7-9 to TRBJ1-1; 5 matching bases give a weak D call of TRBD1. The DNA reads as follows: TGTGCCAGCAGCACACACCCGCAGGGTTTGAACACTGAAGCTTTCTTT. It translates as CASSTHPQGLNTEAFF.